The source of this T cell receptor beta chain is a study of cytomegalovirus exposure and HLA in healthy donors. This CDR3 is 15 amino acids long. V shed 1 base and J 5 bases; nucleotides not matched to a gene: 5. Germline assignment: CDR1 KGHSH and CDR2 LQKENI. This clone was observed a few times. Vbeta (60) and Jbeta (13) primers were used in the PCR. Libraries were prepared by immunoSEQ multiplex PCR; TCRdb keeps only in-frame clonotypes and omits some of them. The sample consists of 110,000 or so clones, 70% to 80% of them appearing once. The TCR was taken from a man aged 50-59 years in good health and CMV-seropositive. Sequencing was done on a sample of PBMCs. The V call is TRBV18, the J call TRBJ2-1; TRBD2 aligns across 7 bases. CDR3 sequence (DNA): TGTGCCAGCTCACCACGAGCGGGGAGAAACAATGAGCAGTTCTTC. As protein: CASSPRAGRNNEQFF.